The sequence of this T cell receptor (beta chain) was determined in a study of CXCR3-negative and CXCR3-positive naive CD8 T cells. CDR3 length: 15 residues. The germline V gene has CDR1 LGHNA and CDR2 YSLEER. As for this clonotype: Its specificity is not known.

5' RACE that incorporated UMI labels was used to prepare the TRB cDNA libraries. TCRdb reanalyzed the 5' RACE reads, giving one entry per CDR3 protein sequence and no DNA. The sample spans under 60,000 distinct CDR3 sequences; the ten largest clones claim 0.55% to 0.6%. Notes on the study in general: Compared with CXCR3-negative naive cells, CXCR3-positive naive cells showed more hydrophobic TRB CDR3s.

V gene TRBV4-3 combines with J gene TRBJ2-7. The TCR originated in a human donor in good health. Some clones in this sample may be carry-over from other donors' samples. The sample was naive CXCR3+ CD8+ T cells from blood. Subset meaning: CD45RO-CCR7+CD27+CD95- naive CD8+ T cells expressing CXCR3 (TNR3+). Here the CDR3 reads CASSPSWGNDYEQYF.